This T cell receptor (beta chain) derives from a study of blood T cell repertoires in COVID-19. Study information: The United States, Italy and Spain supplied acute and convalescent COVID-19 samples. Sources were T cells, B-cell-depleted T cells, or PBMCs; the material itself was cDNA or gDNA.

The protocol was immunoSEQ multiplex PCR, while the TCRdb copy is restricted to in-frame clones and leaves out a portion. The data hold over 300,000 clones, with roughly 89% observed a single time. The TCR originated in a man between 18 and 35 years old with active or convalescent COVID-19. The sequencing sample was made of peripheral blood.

CDR3 DNA sequence: TGTGCCAGCAGTGAGTCGGTATATAATTCACCCCTCCACTTT. It codes for CASSESVYNSPLHF. This chain connects TRBV6-1 to TRBJ1-6; the D is unclear. The V gene lost 3 bases and the J gene lost 4 bases, with 7 bases spanning the gap. The germline CDR1 and CDR2 sequences are MNHNS and SASEGT. This CDR3 spans 14 amino acids.